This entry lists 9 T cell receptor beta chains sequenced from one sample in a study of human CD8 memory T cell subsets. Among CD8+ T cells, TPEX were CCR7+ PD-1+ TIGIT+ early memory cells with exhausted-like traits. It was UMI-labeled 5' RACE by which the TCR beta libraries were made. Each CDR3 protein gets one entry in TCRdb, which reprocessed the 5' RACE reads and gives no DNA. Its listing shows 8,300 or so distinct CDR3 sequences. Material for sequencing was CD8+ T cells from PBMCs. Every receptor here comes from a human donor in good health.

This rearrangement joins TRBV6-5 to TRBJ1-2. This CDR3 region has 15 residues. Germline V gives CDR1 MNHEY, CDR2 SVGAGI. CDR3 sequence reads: CASSRIRTDHYGYTF.

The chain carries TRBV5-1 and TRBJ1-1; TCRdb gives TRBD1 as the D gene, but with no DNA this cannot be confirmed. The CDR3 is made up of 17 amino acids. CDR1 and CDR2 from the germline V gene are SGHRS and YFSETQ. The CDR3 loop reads CASSLAIVRGANTEAFF.

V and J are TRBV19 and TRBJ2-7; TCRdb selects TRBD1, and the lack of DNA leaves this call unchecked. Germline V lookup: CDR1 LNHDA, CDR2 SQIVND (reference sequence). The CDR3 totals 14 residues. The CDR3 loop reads CASSITGWGNEQYF.

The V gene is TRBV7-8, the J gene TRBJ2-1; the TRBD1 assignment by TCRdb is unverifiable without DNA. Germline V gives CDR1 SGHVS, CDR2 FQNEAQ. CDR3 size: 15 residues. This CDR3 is CASSLKAGVYNEQFF.

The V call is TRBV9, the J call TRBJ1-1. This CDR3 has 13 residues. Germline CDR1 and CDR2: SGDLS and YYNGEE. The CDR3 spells CASSVSGEAEAFF.

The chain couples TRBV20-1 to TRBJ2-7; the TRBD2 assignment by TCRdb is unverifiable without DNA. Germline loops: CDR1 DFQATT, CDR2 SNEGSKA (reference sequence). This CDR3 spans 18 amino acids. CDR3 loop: CSARDTGTSGRLSYEQYF.

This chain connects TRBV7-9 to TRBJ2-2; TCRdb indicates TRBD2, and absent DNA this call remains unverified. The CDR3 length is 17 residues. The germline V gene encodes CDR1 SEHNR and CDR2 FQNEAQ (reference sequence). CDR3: CASSHREREGHTGELFF.

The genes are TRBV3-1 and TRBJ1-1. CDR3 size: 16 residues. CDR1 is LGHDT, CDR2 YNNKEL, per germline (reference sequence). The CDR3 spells CASSQEILGDWSEAFF.

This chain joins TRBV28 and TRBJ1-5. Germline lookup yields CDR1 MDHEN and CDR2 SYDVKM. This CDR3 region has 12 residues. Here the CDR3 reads CASLEGNQPQHF.